The 9 T cell receptor beta chains reported below all come from one sample, sequenced in a study of EBV T-cell therapy then PD-1 blockade in nasopharyngeal carcinoma. TCRdb's table, derived via immunoSEQ multiplex PCR, lists solely in-frame clones and lacks some. The sample yields about 20,000 clones, roughly 80% seen once. As for time point: 266 days after commencement of treatment, after nivolumab therapy. This sample's treatment: AdE1-LMPpoly-expanded autologous EBV-specific T-cell therapy followed by anti-PD-1 nivolumab. Antigen specificity for these receptors is unknown. Sequencing was performed on CD8+ T cells from blood, taken at approximately day 260 from a patient whose treatment included autologous EBV-specific T cells and nivolumab. These receptors were taken from a man aged 35 to 55 with nasopharyngeal carcinoma.

V gene TRBV29-1 combines with J gene TRBJ1-2, with a weak D call TRBD1 (5 bases). With 0 bases removed from V and 3 bases from J, the gap between germline ends came to 14 bases. The CDR3 runs 15 residues. Germline V gives CDR1 SQVTM, CDR2 ANQGSEA. CDR3 in amino acids: CSVEDRYGADYGYTF. CDR3 DNA sequence: TGCAGCGTTGAAGATCGGTATGGGGCCGACTATGGCTACACCTTC.

The rearrangement joins TRBV4-3 to TRBJ2-5, with 9 bases fitting TRBD2. Germline V gene data show CDR1 as LGHNA and CDR2 as YSLEER. This CDR3 contains 17 residues. With 0 bases clipped from V and 2 bases from J, the junction kept 7 bases outside the gene matches. In nucleotides, the CDR3 is TGCGCCAGCAGCCAAGATCTGGCGGGGGGGCAGCAAGAGACCCAGTACTTC. Translation: CASSQDLAGGQQETQYF.

The chain combines TRBV7-6 with TRBJ2-5, with 7 positions matching TRBD2. This CDR3 is 14 amino acids long. With 4 bases clipped from V and 4 bases from J, the junction kept 6 bases outside the gene matches. Germline CDR1 SGHVS, CDR2 FNYEAQ. The CDR3: CASSSRLAPETQYF. The CDR3 DNA is TGTGCCAGCAGCTCAAGACTAGCTCCAGAGACCCAGTACTTC. Full variable domain (remainder filled in from reference TRBV7-6 and TRBJ2-5): GAGVSQSPRYKVTKRGQDVALRCDPISGHVSLYWYRQALGQGPEFLTYFNYEAQQDKSGLPNDRFSAERPEGSISTLTIQRTEQRDSAMYRCASSSRLAPETQYFGPGTRLLVL.

This clone was seen only once. V and J are TRBV27 and TRBJ1-6; a possible D gene is TRBD1 (6 bases). CDR3 length: 13 residues. CDR1 is MNHEY, CDR2 SMNVEV, per germline (reference sequence). Trimming cost V 2 bases and J 8 bases, with 7 bases left between them. The CDR3 DNA reads TGTGCCAGCAGTTTAGGGGGGCATTCACCCCTCCACTTT. Translation: CASSLGGHSPLHF.

This sequence joins TRBV2 and TRBJ1-1, with 7 bases that match TRBD1. Trimming cost V 8 bases and J 4 bases; bases outside gene matches: 7. CDR1 and CDR2 from the germline V gene are SNHLY and FYNNEI. The CDR3 is 13 amino acids. CDR3 sequence (DNA): TGTGCCAGCGGGGGCCAGGGGGGCACTGAAGCTTTCTTT. It specifies CASGGQGGTEAFF.

The chain recombines TRBV7-9 with TRBJ1-5, with a weak D call TRBD1 (5 bases). The V and J ends lost 4 bases and 9 bases respectively, with 10 bases between them. CDR3 length: 12 amino acids. From germline, CDR1 is SEHNR and CDR2 FQNEAQ (reference sequence). The CDR3 nucleotides are TGTGCCAGCAGCTCGACGAGGGGGCCCCAGCATTTT. It is translated as CASSSTRGPQHF.

The chain uses TRBV12-3 or TRBV12-4 and TRBJ1-1; TRBD1 matches 8 bases. Trimming at V came to 6 bases and at J to 6 bases, leaving 3 bases not matched to a gene. The CDR3 is 12 amino acids. The CDR3 DNA follows: TGTGCCAGCAGCCCGACAGGGGCTGAAGCTTTCTTT. It translates to CASSPTGAEAFF.

This clone was found once. This rearrangement joins TRBV27 to TRBJ1-2, with 7 bases matching TRBD1. Germline CDR1 and CDR2: MNHEY and SMNVEV (reference sequence). The CDR3 length is 15 residues. The trim removed 3 bases at V and 7 bases at J, leaving 11 bases unmatched. CDR3 sequence (DNA): TGTGCCAGCAGTTTGGCCAGGGGGAATATCGGTGGCTACACCTTC. Translating it yields CASSLARGNIGGYTF.

The rearrangement uses TRBV6-6 and TRBJ1-2; tentatively, D is TRBD1 (5 bases). CDR3 length: 16 amino acids. Germline loops: CDR1 MNHNY, CDR2 SVGAGI (reference sequence). Trimming took 0 bases from V and 4 from J, leaving 15 bases between them. Here the CDR3 DNA reads TGTGCCAGCAGTTACTCCGGACAAGGAAAAGCCTATGGCTACACCTTC. Encoded protein: CASSYSGQGKAYGYTF.